This entry lists 16 T cell receptor beta chains sequenced from one sample in a study of T-cell reconstitution after alpha-beta-depleted transplantation in children. Unique molecular identifiers were incorporated when the TCRbeta library was constructed. MiXCR, applied by TCRdb to the PCR reads, yields one record per CDR3 protein. Among about 460,000 distinct CDR3 sequences listed, approximately 12% were seen once. The sample here was PBMCs from the stem cell graft donor, taken from the stem cell graft. The source of these receptors is a human donor who donated a stem cell graft to a child with combined immunodeficiency.

The sample holds many counts of this clonotype. The chain employs TRBV7-3 and TRBJ2-3; D may be TRBD1 (6 bases). This CDR3 region has 15 residues. The V end was cut by 4 bases, the J end by 0 bases, with 11 bases between. Per the germline V gene, CDR1 is SGHTA and CDR2 is FQGTGA. Here the CDR3 DNA reads TGTGCCAGCAGCTCCCTTGGACAGAGCACAGATACGCAGTATTTT. As protein: CASSSLGQSTDTQYF. The whole variable domain, remainder taken from reference TRBV7-3 and TRBJ2-3, is GAGVSQTPSNKVTEKGKYVELRCDPISGHTALYWYRQSLGQGPEFLIYFQGTGAADDSGLPNDRFFAVRPEGSVSTLKIQRTERGDSAVYLCASSSLGQSTDTQYFGPGTRLTVL.

This clonotype appeared a few times. The rearrangement links TRBV6-5 to TRBJ2-5; 11 bases are a match to TRBD2. CDR3 size: 17 residues. Per the germline V gene, CDR1 is MNHEY and CDR2 is SVGAGI. Germline trimming cut 0 bases from V and 1 base from J; bases unmatched to any gene: 4. The CDR3 is CASSYSTGTSGQETQYF. For the CDR3, the DNA is TGTGCCAGCAGTTACTCGACCGGGACTAGCGGCCAAGAGACCCAGTACTTC.

The genes are TRBV27 and TRBJ2-1; a possible D gene is TRBD2 (5 bases). In germline, CDR1 is MNHEY, CDR2 SMNVEV (reference sequence). Trimming removed 6 bases at V and 9 bases at J, with 21 bases between. The CDR3 runs to 15 residues. The CDR3 DNA reads as TGTGCCAGCAGCCCGTGGAGTAGCGAATCGGGTGAGCAGTTCTTC. Translating it yields CASSPWSSESGEQFF.

This clonotype was detected many times. The chain combines TRBV9 with TRBJ2-3, with 8 positions matching TRBD2. The length of the CDR3 is 16 residues. Trimming cost V 2 bases and J 4 bases; bases outside gene matches: 9. Germline V lookup: CDR1 SGDLS, CDR2 YYNGEE. CDR3 sequence reads: CASSVRRGGPADTQYF. Here the CDR3 DNA reads TGTGCCAGCAGCGTGAGACGGGGGGGCCCCGCAGATACGCAGTATTTT.

The J gene is TRBJ2-1, the V gene TRBV18, with D maybe TRBD1 (7 bases). Trimming shortened V by 1 base and J by 2 bases, and 18 bases separated the two germline ends. This CDR3 contains 18 residues. The germline gives CDR1 KGHSH, CDR2 LQKENI. The CDR3 nucleotides read TGTGCCAGCTCACCACGGTCAGGGGGAGGAGCACCCTACAATGAGCAGTTCTTC. It is translated as CASSPRSGGGAPYNEQFF.

The J gene is TRBJ1-6, the V gene TRBV7-2, with D unresolved. This CDR3 has 13 amino acids. V gave up 5 bases and J gave up 7 bases, with 9 bases separating them. Germline lookup yields CDR1 SGHTA and CDR2 FQGNSA. DNA of the CDR3: TGTGCCAGCAGCATCAACCAGAATTCACCCCTCCACTTT. It encodes CASSINQNSPLHF.

This clonotype was detected only a few times. The chain is built from TRBV12-3 or TRBV12-4 and TRBJ1-5, with D tentatively TRBD1 (6 bases). This CDR3 comprises 15 residues. V gave up 6 bases and J gave up 0 bases, with 12 bases separating them. CDR3 sequence reads: CASRRTDNSNQPQHF. CDR3 nucleotide sequence: TGTGCCAGCAGGAGGACAGATAATAGCAATCAGCCCCAGCATTTT.

The chain uses TRBV12-3 or TRBV12-4 and TRBJ1-6; TRBD1 agrees at 7 bases. The CDR3 is 15 residues long. J gave up 3 bases and V 8 bases, and 7 bases lay outside the gene matches. CDR3 protein: CASLPGTDYNSPLHF. The CDR3 DNA is TGTGCCAGCCTACCGGGGACAGACTATAATTCACCCCTCCACTTT.

This clonotype was counted at least ten times. The chain links TRBV11-3 to TRBJ1-1; maybe TRBD1 (5 bases). Germline CDR1 is SGHNT and CDR2 is YENEEA. This CDR3 is 18 amino acids long. Trimming took 1 base from V and 0 from J, leaving 18 bases between them. Here the CDR3 reads CASSLVGQGVGVNTEAFF. The CDR3 nucleotides read TGTGCCAGCAGCTTAGTGGGTCAGGGAGTCGGGGTGAACACTGAAGCTTTCTTT.

The rearrangement uses TRBV20-1 and TRBJ2-7; D possibly uses TRBD1 or TRBD2 (7 bases each). This CDR3 has 14 amino acids. Trimming shortened V by 7 bases and J by 7 bases, and 23 bases separated the two germline ends. The germline gives CDR1 DFQATT, CDR2 SNEGSKA (reference sequence). CDR3 bases: TGCAGTGGCGTACCCCAGGGGGGGGCGCGGGAGCAGTACTTC. This encodes CSGVPQGGAREQYF.

The sample holds a few counts of this clonotype. The genes are TRBV6-1 and TRBJ2-7; TRBD1 matches 10 bases. The V segment lost 9 bases and the J segment 2 bases; nucleotides outside the gene matches: 4. CDR1 is MNHNS, CDR2 SASEGT, per germline. This CDR3 contains 13 residues. The DNA for the CDR3 is TGTGCCAGTTGGACAGGGGGACCCTACGAGCAGTACTTC. Its translation: CASWTGGPYEQYF.

This clonotype has more than one count but fewer than ten. V usage is TRBV19 and J usage is TRBJ1-4; D uncertain. The V gene's germline CDR1 is LNHDA and CDR2 SQIVND (reference sequence). The CDR3 spans 12 residues. V was pared by 0 bases and J by 7 bases, with 3 bases between. The chain's CDR3 is CASSIDGEKLFF. DNA of the CDR3: TGTGCCAGTAGTATAGATGGTGAAAAACTGTTTTTT.

A few counts support this clonotype. The chain carries TRBV5-1 and TRBJ2-4; possible D gene TRBD2, 7 bases. This CDR3 has 14 amino acids. Germline V gene data show CDR1 as SGHRS and CDR2 as YFSETQ. Trimming removed 0 bases at V and 9 bases at J, with 13 bases between. This CDR3 is CASSLDGGQSIQYF. CDR3 DNA: TGCGCCAGCAGCTTGGACGGGGGGCAGAGCATTCAGTACTTC.

This clonotype was detected many times. The chain joins TRBV10-3 to TRBJ2-7, with D possibly being TRBD2 (5 bases). V shed 6 bases and J shed 3 bases, with 12 bases lying between them. This CDR3 is 13 amino acids long. The germline CDR1 and CDR2 sequences are ENHRY and SYGVKD. Here the CDR3 reads CAISEGYRYEQYF. The CDR3 bases are TGTGCCATCAGCGAGGGTTACCGCTACGAGCAGTACTTC.

This clonotype was found many times. J is TRBJ2-5 and V is TRBV12-3 or TRBV12-4; D might be TRBD2 (5 bases). V was cut by 1 base and J by 0 bases, with 6 bases left in between. The CDR3 consists of 14 residues. CDR3 DNA sequence: TGTGCCAGCAGTTTAGTCGGGGACCAAGAGACCCAGTACTTC. Translated: CASSLVGDQETQYF.

The genes are TRBV12-3 or TRBV12-4 and TRBJ1-5, with D possibly being TRBD1 (6 bases). Trimming removed 5 bases at V and 3 bases at J, with 20 bases between. The CDR3 spans 17 residues. CDR3 sequence: CASSPVVAGTSNQPQHF. The CDR3 coding sequence is TGTGCCAGCAGTCCCGTTGTGGCAGGGACATCCAATCAGCCCCAGCATTTT.